This T cell receptor beta chain derives from a study of radiation and T cells in renal cell carcinoma. This table comes from immunoSEQ multiplex PCR, and its TCRdb copy is limited to in-frame clones, with some not included. This sample has tens of thousands of clones, with 70% to 80% found just once. The CDR3 runs 13 residues. Trimming pared 5 bases from V and 3 bases from J, leaving 8 bases between. In germline, CDR1 is SGHTA, CDR2 FQGTGA. Time point of the sample: blood 2 weeks post-SBRT. Treatment denoted: 15 Gy SBRT to primary tumor, nephrectomy 4 weeks later. This clone occurred a few times. This specimen consisted of blood, obtained from a patient whose treatment included radiotherapy and nephrectomy. The sequence came from a man aged 55 to 70 with renal cell carcinoma. The rearrangement uses TRBV7-3 and TRBJ1-5; D is ambiguous. CDR3: CASSVDINQPQHF. The CDR3 nucleotides are TGTGCCAGCAGCGTCGACATCAATCAGCCCCAGCATTTT.